This passage covers 4 T cell receptor beta chains from one sample sequenced in a study of human T cells and chemical hapten exposure. TCRdb independently ran MiXCR on the RACE reads; one entry per CDR3 protein. The sample yields around 120,000 distinct CDR3 sequences, about 13% seen once. The time point denotes: pre-sensitization, week 0. Treatment noted: therapeutic diphenylcyclopropenone sensitization with weekly scalp DPC. This specimen consisted of whole blood, obtained in connection with sensitization to the hapten diphenylcyclopropenone (DPC). The receptors stem from a woman aged 18-29 years with alopecia areata. Some clones in this sample may be carry-over from other donors' samples.

This clonotype has a handful of counts. The J gene is TRBJ2-2, the V gene TRBV12-3 or TRBV12-4; a possible D gene is TRBD1 (6 bases). Trimming shortened V by 5 bases and J by 5 bases, and 15 bases separated the two germline ends. This CDR3 has 15 residues. DNA of the CDR3: TGTGCCAGCAGTCCCCAGGGACATTTGACCGGGGAGCTGTTTTTT. This translates into CASSPQGHLTGELFF.

The table lists this clonotype with a few counts. This sequence joins TRBV18 and TRBJ2-5; 9 bases agree with TRBD1. From germline, CDR1 is KGHSH and CDR2 LQKENI. CDR3 size: 15 residues. The junction had 3 bases not matched to a gene; V was cut back by 3 bases and J by 1 base. The CDR3 loop is CASSPLTGGQETQYF. Written as DNA, the CDR3 is TGTGCCAGCTCACCTCTGACAGGGGGCCAAGAGACCCAGTACTTC.

This clonotype was observed a handful of times. The V and J genes are TRBV6-6 and TRBJ1-2, with D hard to call. V lost 8 bases and J lost 4, with 8 bases in between. The germline gives CDR1 MNHNY, CDR2 SVGAGI (reference sequence). CDR3 size: 11 residues. The CDR3 sequence is CASGEVYGYTF. In DNA form, the CDR3 reads TGTGCCAGCGGGGAGGTCTATGGCTACACCTTC.

This clonotype occurred many times. V gene TRBV5-4 combines with J gene TRBJ2-4, with D possibly TRBD1 on 6 matching bases. The germline V gene encodes CDR1 SGHNT and CDR2 YYREEE (reference sequence). V dropped 6 bases and J dropped 8 bases, with 18 bases sitting between them. The CDR3 is made up of 14 amino acids. The CDR3 sequence is CASKDWDTRHIQYF. CDR3 DNA sequence: TGTGCCAGCAAGGACTGGGACACCAGACACATTCAGTACTTC.